This note documents a single TCR beta chain sequence. Treatment reported: therapeutic diphenylcyclopropenone sensitization with weekly scalp DPC. J gave up 1 base and V 5 bases, and 15 bases lay outside the gene matches. CDR3 length: 18 amino acids. Germline CDR1 is SGHVS and CDR2 is FNYEAQ. The data originate from a study of human T cells and chemical hapten exposure. It was the library that attached unique molecular identifiers to individual cDNA molecules. TCRdb used MiXCR to reprocess the reads, holding one entry per CDR3 protein. The profile covers approximately 3,500 distinct CDR3 sequences, with roughly 50% appearing a single time and about 5.3% taken by the ten largest.

This sequence joins TRBV7-6 and TRBJ2-3; 7 nucleotides match TRBD1. The input for sequencing was whole blood, taken before DPC sensitization or 2, 6, or about 24 weeks after (not recorded which). The TCR was taken from an adult with alopecia areata. Some clones in this sample may be carry-over from other donors' samples. This table probably holds off-target reads from a library built for another chain. The CDR3 DNA follows: TGTGCCAGCAGCCCCGACCGGACAGGCCAGAGGGGCACAGATACGCAGTATTTT. Translated: CASSPDRTGQRGTDTQYF.